This T cell receptor (beta chain) is from a study of long-term antiretroviral therapy in people with HIV. The CDR3 length is 18 residues. Trimming shortened V by 5 bases and J by 6 bases, and 26 bases separated the two germline ends. From germline, CDR1 is MNHEY and CDR2 SMNVEV (reference sequence). Assay version v3.0 of immunoSEQ was used, and it was run at survey level. This table comes from immunoSEQ multiplex PCR, and its TCRdb copy is limited to in-frame clones, with some not included. The data show roughly 17,000 clones, 75% to 85% seen once. The clonotype was recovered from a man between 18 and 35 years old with HIV. The input for sequencing was unsorted PBMCs, taken 0.3 years after starting antiretroviral therapy. The genes are TRBV27 and TRBJ1-5, with a weak D call TRBD1 (5 bases). The CDR3 here is CASSPIPRTQEGIQPQHF. In nucleotides, the CDR3 is TGTGCCAGCAGTCCCATCCCGAGGACCCAAGAGGGGATTCAGCCCCAGCATTTT.